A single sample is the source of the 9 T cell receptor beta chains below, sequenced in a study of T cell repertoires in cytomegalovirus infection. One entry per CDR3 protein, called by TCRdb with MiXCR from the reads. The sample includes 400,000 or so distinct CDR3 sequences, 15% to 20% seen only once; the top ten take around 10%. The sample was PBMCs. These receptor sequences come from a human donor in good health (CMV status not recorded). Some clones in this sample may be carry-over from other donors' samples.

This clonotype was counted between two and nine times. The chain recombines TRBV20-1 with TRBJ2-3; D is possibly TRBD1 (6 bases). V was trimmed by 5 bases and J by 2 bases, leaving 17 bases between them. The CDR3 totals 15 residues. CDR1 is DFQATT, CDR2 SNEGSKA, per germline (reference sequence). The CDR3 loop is CSARRPGQHTDTQYF. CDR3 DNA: TGCAGTGCTCGCCGGCCGGGACAACACACAGATACGCAGTATTTT.

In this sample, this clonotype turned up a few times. This chain's CDR3 is CATSRVAGGPTTEAFF. The CDR3 coding sequence is TGTGCCACCAGCAGAGTAGCAGGGGGCCCAACGACTGAAGCTTTCTTT. The genes are TRBV15 and TRBJ1-1, with 8 bases matching TRBD1. The CDR3 runs 16 residues. Per germline, CDR1 LNHNV and CDR2 YYDKDF (reference sequence). V lost 1 base and J lost 5; bases outside the gene matches: 9.

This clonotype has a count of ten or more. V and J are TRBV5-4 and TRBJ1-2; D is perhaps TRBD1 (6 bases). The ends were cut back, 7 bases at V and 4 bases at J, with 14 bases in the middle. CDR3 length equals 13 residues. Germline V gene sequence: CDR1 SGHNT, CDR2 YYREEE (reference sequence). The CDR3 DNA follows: TGTGCCAGCCGGGCAGGGGAGGGCTATGGCTACACCTTC. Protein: CASRAGEGYGYTF.

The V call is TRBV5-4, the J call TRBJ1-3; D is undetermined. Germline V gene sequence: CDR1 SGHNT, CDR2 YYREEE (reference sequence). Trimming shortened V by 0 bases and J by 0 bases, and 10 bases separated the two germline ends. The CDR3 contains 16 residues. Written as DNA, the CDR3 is TGTGCCAGCAGCTTGGGGCCCTCAAGCTCTGGAAACACCATATATTTT. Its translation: CASSLGPSSSGNTIYF.

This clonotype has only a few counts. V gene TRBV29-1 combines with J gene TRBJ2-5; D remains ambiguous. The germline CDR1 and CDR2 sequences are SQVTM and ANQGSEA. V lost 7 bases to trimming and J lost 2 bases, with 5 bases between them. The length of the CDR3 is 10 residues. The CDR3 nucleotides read TGCAGCGGGGGTCAAGAGACCCAGTACTTC. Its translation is CSGGQETQYF.

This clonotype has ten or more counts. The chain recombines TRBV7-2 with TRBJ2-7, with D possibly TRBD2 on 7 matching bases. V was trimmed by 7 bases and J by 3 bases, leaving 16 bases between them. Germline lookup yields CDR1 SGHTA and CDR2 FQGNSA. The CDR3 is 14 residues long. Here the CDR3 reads CASTSQGGDYEQYF. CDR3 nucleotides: TGTGCCAGCACCTCCCAAGGGGGGGACTACGAGCAGTACTTC.

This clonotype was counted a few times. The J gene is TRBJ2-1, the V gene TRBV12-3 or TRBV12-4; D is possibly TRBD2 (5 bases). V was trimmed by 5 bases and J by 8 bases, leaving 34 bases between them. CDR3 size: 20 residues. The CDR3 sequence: CASSGRKRGLRPRGSDEQFF. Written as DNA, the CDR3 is TGTGCCAGCAGTGGCCGTAAAAGAGGACTTCGACCCCGAGGTTCCGATGAGCAGTTCTTC.

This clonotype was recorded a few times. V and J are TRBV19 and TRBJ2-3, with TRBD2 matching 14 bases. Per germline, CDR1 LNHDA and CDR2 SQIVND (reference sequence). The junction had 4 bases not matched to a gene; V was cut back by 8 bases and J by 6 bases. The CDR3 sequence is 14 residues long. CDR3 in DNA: TGTGCCAGTGCCGGGACTAGCGGGAGCGATACGCAGTATTTT. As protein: CASAGTSGSDTQYF.

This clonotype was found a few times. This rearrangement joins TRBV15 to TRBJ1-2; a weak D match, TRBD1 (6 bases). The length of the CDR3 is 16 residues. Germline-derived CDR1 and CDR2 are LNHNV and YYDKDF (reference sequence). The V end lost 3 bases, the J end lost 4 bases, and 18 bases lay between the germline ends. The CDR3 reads CATSRGNRVRGYGYTF. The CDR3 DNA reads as TGTGCCACCAGCAGGGGAAACAGGGTTCGAGGCTATGGCTACACCTTC.